This T cell receptor (beta chain) was observed in a study of CXCR3-negative and CXCR3-positive naive CD8 T cells. Whole-study results and caveats: CXCR3-positive naive cells carried more hydrophobic TRB CDR3s than CXCR3-negative naive cells did.

TRB cDNA was prepared as libraries by UMI-labeled 5' RACE. After re-calling the 5' RACE reads, TCRdb lists one entry per CDR3 protein, DNA absent. Its table lists some 60,000 distinct CDR3 sequences. Note on this clonotype: The antigen is unknown.

Material for sequencing was naive CXCR3+ CD8+ T cells from blood. Subset specified: CD45RO-CCR7+CD27+CD95- naive CD8+ T cells expressing CXCR3 (TNR3+). The TCR was taken from a human donor in good health. Some clones in this sample may be carry-over from other donors' samples.

This CDR3 is CASSPDTNYNEQFF. The chain links TRBV14 to TRBJ2-1; lacking DNA, the TRBD1 call made by TCRdb goes unchecked. The CDR3 is made up of 14 amino acids. From germline, CDR1 is SGHDN and CDR2 FVKESK.